A selection of T cell receptor beta chains follows, all from one sample in a study of technical replicates of blood from a handful of donors. Measured with immunoSEQ multiplex PCR; TCRdb has only the in-frame clones, and not every one. The sample lists some 14,000 clones; 70% to 90% were seen once. Sequenced sample: PBMCs. The receptors derive from a human donor in good health. Both conserved end residues are part of each CDR3. The D gene is left open where the match is weak. Where a row states a size, it is once, few, many or the class of an expanded clone; other rows omit it.

J gene: TRBJ1-5; D gene: NA; CDR3 length: 17; V gene: TRBV28; clone size: NA; CDR3 protein: CASSPPEGHNSNQPQHF; CDR3 DNA: TGTGCCAGCAGCCCTCCCGAGGGACACAATAGCAATCAGCCCCAGCATTTT
J gene: TRBJ2-5; D gene: TRBD2; CDR3 length: 19; V gene: TRBV18; clone size: NA; CDR3 protein: CASSLNSLAVAGYQETQYF; CDR3 DNA: TGTGCCAGCTCACTCAACTCTCTAGCGGTGGCGGGGTACCAAGAGACCCAGTACTTC
J gene: TRBJ1-3; D gene: TRBD1; CDR3 length: 16; V gene: TRBV6-1; clone size: NA; CDR3 protein: CASSEADRAWGNTIYF; CDR3 DNA: TGTGCCAGCAGTGAAGCGGACAGGGCCTGGGGAAACACCATATATTTT
J gene: TRBJ2-7; D gene: NA; CDR3 length: 15; V gene: TRBV5-1; clone size: NA; CDR3 protein: CASSLAGTPIYEQYF; CDR3 DNA: TGCGCCAGCAGCTTGGCCGGGACTCCCATCTACGAGCAGTACTTC
J gene: TRBJ2-2; D gene: TRBD1; CDR3 length: 15; V gene: TRBV28; clone size: NA; CDR3 protein: CASSLRTGRTGELFF; CDR3 DNA: TGTGCCAGCAGTTTGAGGACAGGGCGCACCGGGGAGCTGTTTTTT
J gene: TRBJ2-1; D gene: TRBD2; CDR3 length: 18; V gene: TRBV6-1; clone size: NA; CDR3 protein: CASSGTRRGLAGVSEQFF; CDR3 DNA: TGTGCCAGCAGTGGAACAAGGAGGGGACTAGCGGGAGTAAGTGAGCAGTTCTTC
J gene: TRBJ2-1; D gene: NA; CDR3 length: 14; V gene: TRBV27; clone size: NA; CDR3 protein: CASSLGGTPNEQFF; CDR3 DNA: TGTGCCAGCAGTTTAGGGGGGACGCCTAATGAGCAGTTCTTC
J gene: TRBJ2-2; D gene: NA; CDR3 length: 15; V gene: TRBV4-2; clone size: NA; CDR3 protein: CASSQGTVTTGELFF; CDR3 DNA: TGTGCCAGCAGCCAAGGGACAGTTACCACCGGGGAGCTGTTTTTT
J gene: TRBJ2-1; D gene: NA; CDR3 length: 17; V gene: TRBV5-1; clone size: NA; CDR3 protein: CASSPLVAESSYNEQFF; CDR3 DNA: TGCGCCAGCAGCCCGTTGGTAGCGGAAAGCTCCTACAATGAGCAGTTCTTC
J gene: TRBJ2-1; D gene: TRBD2; CDR3 length: 14; V gene: TRBV9; clone size: NA; CDR3 protein: CASSVSGTYNEQFF; CDR3 DNA: TGTGCCAGCAGCGTAAGCGGGACCTACAATGAGCAGTTCTTC
J gene: TRBJ1-1; D gene: TRBD1; CDR3 length: 15; V gene: TRBV19; clone size: NA; CDR3 protein: CASRTGTGGFTEAFF; CDR3 DNA: TGTGCCAGTAGAACCGGGACAGGGGGTTTTACTGAAGCTTTCTTT
J gene: TRBJ2-3; D gene: NA; CDR3 length: 14; V gene: TRBV6-1; clone size: NA; CDR3 protein: CASSVGGGTDTQYF; CDR3 DNA: TGTGCCAGCAGTGTGGGTGGAGGCACAGATACGCAGTATTTT
J gene: TRBJ1-5; D gene: TRBD1; CDR3 length: 15; V gene: TRBV6-1; clone size: NA; CDR3 protein: CASSGAGTENQPQHF; CDR3 DNA: TGTGCCAGCAGTGGGGCGGGGACAGAAAATCAGCCCCAGCATTTT
J gene: TRBJ1-1; D gene: NA; CDR3 length: 17; V gene: TRBV9; clone size: few; CDR3 protein: CASSVLGLWTNGEEAFF; CDR3 DNA: TGTGCCAGCAGCGTACTTGGACTGTGGACGAACGGGGAGGAAGCTTTCTTT
J gene: TRBJ2-7; D gene: TRBD2; CDR3 length: 19; V gene: TRBV4-2; clone size: NA; CDR3 protein: CASSQGGTSGSRPLYEQYF; CDR3 DNA: TGTGCCAGCAGCCAAGGAGGGACTAGCGGGTCCCGTCCCCTTTACGAGCAGTACTTC
J gene: TRBJ2-7; D gene: NA; CDR3 length: 14; V gene: TRBV19; clone size: NA; CDR3 protein: CASSIVPDSHEQYF; CDR3 DNA: TGTGCCAGTAGTATAGTCCCGGACAGCCACGAGCAGTACTTC